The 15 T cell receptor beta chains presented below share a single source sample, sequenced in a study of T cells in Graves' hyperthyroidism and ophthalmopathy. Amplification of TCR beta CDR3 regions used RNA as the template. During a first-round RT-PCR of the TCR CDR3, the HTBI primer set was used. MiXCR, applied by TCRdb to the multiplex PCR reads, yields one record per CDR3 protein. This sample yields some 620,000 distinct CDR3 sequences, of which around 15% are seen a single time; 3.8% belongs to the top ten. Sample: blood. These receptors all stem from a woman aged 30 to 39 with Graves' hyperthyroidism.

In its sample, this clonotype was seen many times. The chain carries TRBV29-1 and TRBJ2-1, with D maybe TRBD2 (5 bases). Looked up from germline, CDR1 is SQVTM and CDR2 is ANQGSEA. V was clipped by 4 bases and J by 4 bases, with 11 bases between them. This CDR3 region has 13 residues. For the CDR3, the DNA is TGCAGCGTTGTGCCGGGGAGATACAATGAGCAGTTCTTC. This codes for CSVVPGRYNEQFF.

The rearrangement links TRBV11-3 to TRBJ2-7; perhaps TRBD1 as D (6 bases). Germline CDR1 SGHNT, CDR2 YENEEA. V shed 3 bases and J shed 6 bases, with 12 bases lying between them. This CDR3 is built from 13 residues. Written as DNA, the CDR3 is TGTGCCAGCAGCTTGTTACAGGGAGCCGAGCAGTACTTC. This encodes CASSLLQGAEQYF.

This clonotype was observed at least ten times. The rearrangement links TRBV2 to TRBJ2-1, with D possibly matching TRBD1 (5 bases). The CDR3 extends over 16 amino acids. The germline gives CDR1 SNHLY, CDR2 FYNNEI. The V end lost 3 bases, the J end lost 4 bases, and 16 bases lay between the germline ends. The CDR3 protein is CASSDKGQPIYNEQFF. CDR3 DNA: TGTGCCAGCAGTGATAAGGGGCAGCCGATATACAATGAGCAGTTCTTC.

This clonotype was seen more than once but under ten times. CDR3 bases: TGTGCCAGCAGTGTTGAGCAGGGCAGGAGCATTCAGTACTTC. Translation gives CASSVEQGRSIQYF. The V and J genes are TRBV6-1 and TRBJ2-4, with D possibly matching TRBD1 (5 bases). The CDR3 covers 14 residues. The V and J ends lost 4 bases and 9 bases respectively, with 16 bases between them. CDR1 is MNHNS and CDR2 is SASEGT in the germline V gene.

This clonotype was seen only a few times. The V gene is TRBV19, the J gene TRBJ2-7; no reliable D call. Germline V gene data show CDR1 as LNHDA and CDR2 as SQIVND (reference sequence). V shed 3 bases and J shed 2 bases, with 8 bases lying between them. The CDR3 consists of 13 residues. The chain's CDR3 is CASSMQETYEQYF. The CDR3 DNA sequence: TGTGCCAGTAGTATGCAGGAGACCTACGAGCAGTACTTC. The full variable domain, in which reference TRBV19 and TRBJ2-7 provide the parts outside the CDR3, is DGGITQSPKYLFRKEGQNVTLSCEQNLNHDAMYWYRQDPGQGLRLIYYSQIVNDFQKGDIAEGYSVSREKKESFPLTVTSAQKNPTAFYLCASSMQETYEQYFGPGTRLTVT.

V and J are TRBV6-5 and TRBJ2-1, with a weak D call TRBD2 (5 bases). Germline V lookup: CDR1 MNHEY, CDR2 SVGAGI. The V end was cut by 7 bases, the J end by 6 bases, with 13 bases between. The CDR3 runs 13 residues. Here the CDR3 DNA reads TGTGCCAGCACGACTCCGGGAAGCAATGAGCAGTTCTTC. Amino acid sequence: CASTTPGSNEQFF.

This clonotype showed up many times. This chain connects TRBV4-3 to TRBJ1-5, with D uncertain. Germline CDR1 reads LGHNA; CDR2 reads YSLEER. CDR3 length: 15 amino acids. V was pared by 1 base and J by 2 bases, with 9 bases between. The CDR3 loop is CASSQGMGRNQPQHF. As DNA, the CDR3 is TGCGCCAGCAGCCAAGGGATGGGTCGCAATCAGCCCCAGCATTTT.

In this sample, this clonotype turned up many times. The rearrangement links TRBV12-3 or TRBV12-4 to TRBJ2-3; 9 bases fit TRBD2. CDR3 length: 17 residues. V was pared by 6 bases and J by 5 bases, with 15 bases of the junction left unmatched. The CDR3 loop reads CASRGVRGRAIGDTQYF. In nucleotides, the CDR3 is TGTGCCAGCAGAGGGGTCCGCGGGAGGGCCATTGGAGATACGCAGTATTTT.

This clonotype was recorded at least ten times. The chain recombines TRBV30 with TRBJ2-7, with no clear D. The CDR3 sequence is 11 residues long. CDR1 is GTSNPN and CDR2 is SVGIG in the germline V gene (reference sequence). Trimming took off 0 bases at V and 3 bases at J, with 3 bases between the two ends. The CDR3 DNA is TGTGCCTGGAGTGTAGGCTACGAGCAGTACTTC. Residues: CAWSVGYEQYF.

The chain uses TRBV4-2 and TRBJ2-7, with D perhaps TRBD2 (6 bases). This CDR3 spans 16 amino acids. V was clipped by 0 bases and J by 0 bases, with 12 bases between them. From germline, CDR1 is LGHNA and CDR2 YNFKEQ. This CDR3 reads CASSQDSGLVSYEQYF. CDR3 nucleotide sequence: TGTGCCAGCAGCCAAGATAGCGGCCTTGTCTCCTACGAGCAGTACTTC.

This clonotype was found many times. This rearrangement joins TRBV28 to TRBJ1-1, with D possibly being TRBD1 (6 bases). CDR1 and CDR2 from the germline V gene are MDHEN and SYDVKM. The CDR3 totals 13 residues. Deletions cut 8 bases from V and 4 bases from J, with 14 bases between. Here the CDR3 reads CASSEGGFTEAFF. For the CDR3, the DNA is TGTGCCAGCTCAGAAGGGGGATTCACTGAAGCTTTCTTT.

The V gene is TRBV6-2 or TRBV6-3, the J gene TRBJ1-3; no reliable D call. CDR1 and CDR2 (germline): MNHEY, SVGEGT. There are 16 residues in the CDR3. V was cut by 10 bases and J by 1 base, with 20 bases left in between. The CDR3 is CATRRGSPPSGNTIYF. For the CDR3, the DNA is TGTGCCACCCGAAGAGGCAGTCCTCCTTCTGGAAACACCATATATTTT.

The DNA of the CDR3 is TGTGCCAGCAGCTTAAGGGACACAGGCACCGGGGAGCTGTTTTTT. As protein: CASSLRDTGTGELFF. The chain is built from TRBV11-1 and TRBJ2-2; possible D gene TRBD1, 6 bases. Trimming stripped 2 bases from V and 4 bases from J, with 11 bases between. The CDR3 extends over 15 amino acids. Germline loops: CDR1 SGHAT, CDR2 FQDESV (reference sequence). Full variable domain (remainder filled in from reference TRBV11-1 and TRBJ2-2): EAEVAQSPRYKITEKSQAVAFWCDPISGHATLYWYRQILGQGPELLVQFQDESVVDDSQLPKDRFSAERLKGVDSTLKIQPAELGDSAMYLCASSLRDTGTGELFFGEGSRLTVL.

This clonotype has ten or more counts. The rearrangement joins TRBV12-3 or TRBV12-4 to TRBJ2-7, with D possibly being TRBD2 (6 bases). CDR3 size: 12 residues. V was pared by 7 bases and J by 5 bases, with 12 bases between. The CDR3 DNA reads TGTGCCAGCAAGGGACTTCCGGACGAGCAGTACTTC. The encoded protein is CASKGLPDEQYF.

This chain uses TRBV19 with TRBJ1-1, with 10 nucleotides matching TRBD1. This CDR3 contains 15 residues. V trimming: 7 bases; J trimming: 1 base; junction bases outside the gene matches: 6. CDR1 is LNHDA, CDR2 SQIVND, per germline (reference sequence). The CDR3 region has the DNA TGTGCCAGTAACGCGGACAGGGGGAGGAACACTGAAGCTTTCTTT. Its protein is CASNADRGRNTEAFF. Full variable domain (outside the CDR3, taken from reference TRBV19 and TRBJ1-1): DGGITQSPKYLFRKEGQNVTLSCEQNLNHDAMYWYRQDPGQGLRLIYYSQIVNDFQKGDIAEGYSVSREKKESFPLTVTSAQKNPTAFYLCASNADRGRNTEAFFGQGTRLTVV.